Shown below are 17 T cell receptor beta chains from a single sample sequenced in a study of T cell repertoires in cytomegalovirus infection. TCRdb re-analysed the reads in MiXCR, keeping a single row per CDR3 protein. The sample consists of 250,000 to 300,000 distinct CDR3 sequences, over 15% of them appearing once. Sequenced: CD8+ T cells from PBMCs. These receptors originate from a human donor in good health (CMV status not recorded). Some clones in this sample may be carry-over from other donors' samples.

This clonotype was seen only a few times. The chain uses TRBV28 and TRBJ1-5; TRBD1 matches at 10 bases. Per the germline V gene, CDR1 is MDHEN and CDR2 is SYDVKM. V gave up 2 bases and J gave up 7 bases; unmatched junction bases: 11. This CDR3 is 17 amino acids long. CDR3 amino acids: CASSLDPGQGFGQPQHF. The CDR3 DNA follows: TGTGCCAGCAGTTTAGACCCGGGACAGGGGTTCGGGCAGCCCCAGCATTTT.

This clonotype was counted ten times or more. The chain links TRBV7-2 to TRBJ2-5; 8 bases line up with TRBD2. V dropped 5 bases and J dropped 2; count of bases not matched to a gene: 10. The CDR3 consists of 16 residues. The germline V gene encodes CDR1 SGHTA and CDR2 FQGNSA. As DNA, the CDR3 is TGTGCCAGCAGCCAAGGGGGGGCTAGCGGGCAAGAGACCCAGTACTTC. This translates into CASSQGGASGQETQYF.

This clonotype occurred a few times. The V call is TRBV25-1, the J call TRBJ1-1; 8 bases line up with TRBD1. Germline assignment: CDR1 MGHDK and CDR2 SYGVNS. The V segment lost 6 bases and the J segment 1 base; nucleotides outside the gene matches: 4. The CDR3 loop spans 14 amino acids. This CDR3 reads CASRATGENTEAFF. The CDR3 DNA sequence: TGTGCCAGCAGGGCGACAGGGGAGAACACTGAAGCTTTCTTT.

This sequence joins TRBV20-1 and TRBJ2-7; a possible D gene is TRBD2 (6 bases). The CDR3 runs 16 residues. Between the trimmed V and J ends, which lost 5 bases and 0 bases, there was a span of 20 bases. Per germline, CDR1 DFQATT and CDR2 SNEGSKA (reference sequence). The CDR3 spells CSAETGLLSSSYEQYF. The CDR3 DNA is TGCAGTGCTGAAACGGGACTCCTCTCAAGCTCCTACGAGCAGTACTTC.

This clonotype was detected a few times. This rearrangement joins TRBV20-1 to TRBJ1-2; tentatively, D is TRBD1 (5 bases). The length of the CDR3 is 12 residues. From germline, CDR1 is DFQATT and CDR2 SNEGSKA (reference sequence). V shed 1 base and J shed 7 bases, with 10 bases lying between them. CDR3 residues: CSARVPGGGYTF. DNA for the CDR3: TGCAGTGCTAGAGTCCCCGGGGGTGGCTACACCTTC.

This rearrangement joins TRBV7-9 to TRBJ2-7, with D perhaps TRBD2 (6 bases). Trimming cost V 1 base and J 7 bases, with 8 bases left between them. CDR3 length: 12 residues. Per germline, CDR1 SEHNR and CDR2 FQNEAQ (reference sequence). CDR3 sequence: CASSLVRGEQYF. In DNA, the CDR3 is TGTGCCAGCAGCTTAGTTCGGGGGGAGCAGTACTTC.

V gene TRBV5-4 combines with J gene TRBJ2-5; 11 positions match TRBD2. The ends lost 4 bases at V and 3 bases at J; junction bases unmatched: 5. Germline CDR1 and CDR2: SGHNT and YYREEE (reference sequence). The CDR3 runs 15 residues. This chain's CDR3 is CASSHTGLAEETQYF. The DNA of the CDR3 is TGTGCCAGCAGCCACACGGGACTAGCGGAAGAGACCCAGTACTTC.

With respect to this clonotype: The junction departs from germline at one end; a sequencing error may be responsible. J is TRBJ1-2 and V is TRBV28; D not certain. The germline CDR1 and CDR2 sequences are MDHEN and SYDVKM. The CDR3 has 14 residues. The chain's CDR3 is CANSPYSGVYGYTF. CDR3 DNA: TGTGCCAACAGTCCCTACTCCGGGGTCTATGGCTACACCTTC.

The V call is TRBV28, the J call TRBJ2-7; the match to TRBD2 covers 8 bases. The junction had 3 bases not matched to a gene; V was cut back by 1 base and J by 1 base. Germline-derived CDR1 and CDR2 are MDHEN and SYDVKM. This CDR3 has 15 residues. CDR3 in DNA: TGTGCCAGCAGTTTATTATTAGCGGGATCCTACGAGCAGTACTTC. This codes for CASSLLLAGSYEQYF.

V gene TRBV6-2 or TRBV6-3 combines with J gene TRBJ1-5; 7 bases fit TRBD1. J was trimmed by 5 bases and V by 4 bases; bases with no gene match: 5. This CDR3 contains 14 residues. Germline CDR1 is MNHEY and CDR2 is SVGEGT. CDR3: CASSWHRGDQPQHF. DNA of the CDR3: TGTGCCAGCAGTTGGCACAGGGGAGATCAGCCCCAGCATTTT.

At least ten counts were recorded for this clonotype. This sequence joins TRBV7-2 and TRBJ1-2; weak D call: TRBD1 (6 bases). V lost 2 bases, J lost 3 bases, and 19 bases lay in between. Per the germline V gene, CDR1 is SGHTA and CDR2 is FQGNSA. The CDR3 covers 17 residues. The CDR3 DNA sequence: TGTGCCAGCAGCTTAACGGTCGCGCGGGGGGCCTACTATGGCTACACCTTC. Amino acid sequence: CASSLTVARGAYYGYTF.

This clonotype occurred many times. CDR3 sequence reads: CASGATFYEQYF. DNA for the CDR3: TGTGCTAGTGGTGCCACGTTCTACGAGCAGTACTTC. V gene TRBV12-5 combines with J gene TRBJ2-7; no clear D. The CDR3 length is 12 residues. Germline-derived CDR1 and CDR2 are LGHNT and FRNRAP. V dropped 5 bases and J dropped 3 bases, with 8 bases sitting between them. The full variable domain, its missing parts supplied by reference TRBV12-5 and TRBJ2-7, is DARVTQTPRHKVTEMGQEVTMRCQPILGHNTVFWYRQTMMQGLELLAYFRNRAPLDDSGMPKDRFSAEMPDATLATLKIQPSEPRDSAVYFCASGATFYEQYFGPGTRLTVT.

This clonotype has only one observation. The chain has TRBV5-6 and TRBJ1-2; 8 bases map to TRBD1. V dropped 2 bases and J dropped 0; count of bases not matched to a gene: 9. The CDR3 has 17 residues. From germline, CDR1 is SGHDT and CDR2 YYEEEE. The CDR3 sequence: CASSLFARGPANYGYTF. CDR3 nucleotide sequence: TGTGCCAGCAGCTTATTTGCCAGGGGGCCAGCTAACTATGGCTACACCTTC. Filled out from reference TRBV5-6 and TRBJ1-2, the complete variable domain reads DAGVTQSPTHLIKTRGQQVTLRCSPKSGHDTVSWYQQALGQGPQFIFQYYEEEERQRGNFPDRFSGHQFPNYSSELNVNALLLGDSALYLCASSLFARGPANYGYTFGSGTRLTVV.

This clonotype was counted only a few times. This rearrangement joins TRBV6-5 to TRBJ2-3, with 12 bases lining up with TRBD1. The germline gives CDR1 MNHEY, CDR2 SVGAGI. Trimming took 5 bases from V and 5 from J; bases not matched to a gene: 14. This CDR3 contains 18 residues. CDR3 region: CASSNMAPGQGAKDTQYF. CDR3 nucleotide sequence: TGTGCCAGCAGTAACATGGCTCCGGGACAGGGGGCGAAAGATACGCAGTATTTT.

The chain recombines TRBV9 with TRBJ1-4; the D gene is possibly TRBD1 (5 bases). The V end lost 3 bases, the J end lost 4 bases, and 10 bases lay between the germline ends. CDR1 SGDLS and CDR2 YYNGEE come from the germline V gene. This CDR3 has 14 amino acids. CDR3 coding DNA: TGTGCCAGCAGCGGGGACTCCTATAATGAAAAACTGTTTTTT. Amino acid sequence: CASSGDSYNEKLFF.

The chain employs TRBV28 and TRBJ2-2; 8 bases are shared with TRBD1. After removal of 5 bases from V and 6 bases from J, the junction contained 8 bases not matched to a gene. The CDR3 contains 15 residues. Per the germline V gene, CDR1 is MDHEN and CDR2 is SYDVKM. The CDR3 reads CASSGRQGPSGELFF. In nucleotides, the CDR3 is TGTGCCAGCAGTGGGAGACAGGGGCCGTCCGGGGAGCTGTTTTTT.

The chain uses TRBV14 and TRBJ2-1, with 11 positions matching TRBD2. There are 16 residues in the CDR3. CDR1 SGHDN and CDR2 FVKESK come from the germline V gene. After removal of 2 bases from V and 2 bases from J, the junction contained 2 bases not matched to a gene. CDR3 amino acids: CASSQTTSGTYNEQFF. As DNA, the CDR3 is TGTGCCAGCAGCCAAACGACTAGCGGGACCTACAATGAGCAGTTCTTC.